One T cell receptor beta chain is described in this entry. This table comes from immunoSEQ multiplex PCR, and its TCRdb copy is limited to in-frame clones, with some not included. The sample has over 90,000 clones; roughly 88% are singletons. The sample originates from a study of identifying expanded T cells in peripheral blood. CDR3 size: 15 residues. Germline values: CDR1 MNHEY, CDR2 SMNVEV (reference sequence). V was clipped by 5 bases and J by 0 bases; unmatched bases: 6. The chain employs TRBV27 and TRBJ2-7; TRBD1 aligns across 8 bases. This clonotype originated in a person aged 18 to 75 in good health. The sample taken for sequencing was blood. The CDR3: CASSPRDRNSYEQYF. CDR3 DNA: TGTGCCAGCAGTCCCCGGGACAGGAACTCCTACGAGCAGTACTTC.